The 2 T cell receptor beta chains reported below all come from one sample, sequenced in a study of T cells after yellow fever vaccination. One entry per CDR3 protein results from TCRdb running MiXCR on the 5' RACE reads. The data show 500,000 to 550,000 distinct CDR3 sequences, around a fifth seen once. Specimen: PBMCs, collected roughly 20 days after the first yellow fever vaccination. Every receptor here comes from a man younger than 35 who received the YFV17D yellow fever vaccine.

This clonotype came up a few times. This rearrangement joins TRBV10-3 to TRBJ2-5, with unresolved D. Germline V gene data show CDR1 as ENHRY and CDR2 as SYGVKD. CDR3 length: 13 amino acids. V lost 7 bases and J lost 6, with 15 bases in between. The CDR3 sequence: CAITEDPTQTQYF. As DNA, the CDR3 is TGTGCCATCACCGAGGACCCCACCCAGACCCAGTACTTC.

The table lists this clonotype with a few counts. The chain has TRBV7-2 and TRBJ2-2, with D possibly being TRBD2 (6 bases). V gave up 2 bases and J gave up 4 bases, with 14 bases separating them. Germline lookup yields CDR1 SGHTA and CDR2 FQGNSA. This CDR3 is 16 amino acids long. CDR3 nucleotides: TGTGCCAGCAGCTTAAAGTCTCGGGGAGGCACCGGGGAGCTGTTTTTT. Amino acids: CASSLKSRGGTGELFF.